These 26 T cell receptor beta chains were all obtained from the same sample, sequenced in a study of T cells in tumors after PD-1 blockade. Profiled with immunoSEQ multiplex PCR; TCRdb holds only in-frame clones, not every one. The sample holds around 46,000 clones, approximately 79% seen once. The sample was PBMCs, taken before anti-PD-1 treatment. These receptors originate from a human donor with basal cell carcinoma.

The V and J genes are TRBV7-8 and TRBJ2-3; D is unclear. The CDR3 loop spans 11 amino acids. Germline V lookup: CDR1 SGHVS, CDR2 FQNEAQ. V gave up 5 bases and J gave up 4 bases, with 4 bases separating them. The CDR3 loop reads CASSLSDTQYF. The CDR3 DNA sequence: TGTGCCAGCAGCCTTTCAGATACGCAGTATTTT.

About this clone itself: The CDR3 carries no conserved terminal phenylalanine or tryptophan, so it likely arises from a read error. No DNA is shown, since the ends of the CDR3 on it are uncertain; the CDR3 is the one TCRdb lists. V gene TRBV20-1 combines with J gene TRBJ1-4. The CDR3 is 9 residues long, ends included. Germline values: CDR1 DFQATT, CDR2 SNEGSKA (reference sequence). CDR3 protein: CSASQPPVL.

This chain uses TRBV7-6 with TRBJ1-6; the match to TRBD1 covers 10 bases. There are 16 residues in the CDR3. V dropped 1 base and J dropped 10; count of bases not matched to a gene: 7. The germline V gene has CDR1 SGHVS and CDR2 FNYEAQ. The CDR3: CASSLVAGQGGSPLHF. In DNA form, the CDR3 reads TGTGCCAGCAGCTTAGTAGCTGGACAGGGGGGCTCACCCCTCCACTTT.

This clone was observed at least ten times. The genes are TRBV6-5 and TRBJ2-1; D uncertain. The V and J ends lost 2 bases and 10 bases respectively, with 6 bases between them. Germline V CDR1 and CDR2: MNHEY, SVGAGI. The CDR3 sequence is 11 residues long. The CDR3 here is CASSYALEQFF. The CDR3 DNA is TGTGCCAGCAGTTACGCTTTGGAGCAGTTCTTC.

The sample holds one count of this clone. The chain joins TRBV5-1 to TRBJ2-3; 10 positions agree with TRBD2. CDR3 length equals 16 residues. Germline values: CDR1 SGHRS, CDR2 YFSETQ. With V trimmed by 3 bases and J by 3 bases, 7 bases remained unmatched. The CDR3 nucleotides read TGCGCCAGCAGCTCATTAACTAGCGGGGAAACAGATACGCAGTATTTT. Translation: CASSSLTSGETDTQYF.

The genes are TRBV29-1 and TRBJ1-1, with a possible D match to TRBD1 (6 bases). V was trimmed by 0 bases and J by 4 bases, leaving 12 bases between them. Germline V lookup: CDR1 SQVTM, CDR2 ANQGSEA. The CDR3 is 14 residues long. CDR3 sequence: CSVEEGGLGTEAFF. The CDR3 DNA sequence: TGCAGCGTTGAAGAAGGGGGGCTCGGCACTGAAGCTTTCTTT.

In its sample, this clone was seen a few times. The V and J genes are TRBV28 and TRBJ2-3, with 11 bases that match TRBD2. From germline, CDR1 is MDHEN and CDR2 SYDVKM. Trimming cost V 7 bases and J 3 bases; bases outside gene matches: 6. The CDR3 consists of 15 residues. Here the CDR3 DNA reads TGTGCCAGCACCCGGACTAGCGGGCTTACAGATACGCAGTATTTT. Translating gives CASTRTSGLTDTQYF.

This clone appeared many times. The genes are TRBV12-3 or TRBV12-4 and TRBJ1-1; 10 nucleotides match TRBD1. V trimming: 4 bases; J trimming: 6 bases; junction bases outside the gene matches: 2. The CDR3 length is 13 residues. CDR3 loop: CASSWTGGSEAFF. The CDR3, as DNA: TGTGCCAGCAGTTGGACAGGGGGATCTGAAGCTTTCTTT.

In this sample, this clone turned up a few times. The chain is built from TRBV28 and TRBJ2-7, with 9 positions matching TRBD1. Unmatched junction bases numbered 8, after V lost 5 bases and J lost 3 bases. There are 15 residues in the CDR3. Germline V gene data show CDR1 as MDHEN and CDR2 as SYDVKM. CDR3 region: CASSTQQGARYEQYF. Written as DNA, the CDR3 is TGTGCCAGCAGTACGCAACAGGGGGCTCGCTACGAGCAGTACTTC.

V usage is TRBV5-5 and J usage is TRBJ2-5; D ambiguous. The CDR3 sequence is 14 residues long. Trimming took off 2 bases at V and 5 bases at J, with 13 bases between the two ends. Germline CDR1 is SGHKS and CDR2 is YYEKEE (reference sequence). The chain's CDR3 is CASSFGSAGETQYF. As DNA, the CDR3 is TGTGCCAGCAGCTTCGGGTCAGCCGGGGAGACCCAGTACTTC. Using reference TRBV5-5 and TRBJ2-5 for the parts outside the CDR3, the full variable domain is DAGVTQSPTHLIKTRGQQVTLRCSPISGHKSVSWYQQVLGQGPQFIFQYYEKEERGRGNFPDRFSARQFPNYSSELNVNALLLGDSALYLCASSFGSAGETQYFGPGTRLLVL.

This clone was observed once. The chain joins TRBV11-3 to TRBJ2-3; no reliable D call. The V end lost 1 base, the J end lost 6 bases, and 2 bases lay between the germline ends. The CDR3 extends over 11 amino acids. The germline CDR1 and CDR2 sequences are SGHNT and YENEEA. The CDR3 loop is CASSLADTQYF. CDR3 DNA sequence: TGTGCCAGCAGCTTAGCCGATACGCAGTATTTT.

This clone has a handful of counts. The chain links TRBV5-4 to TRBJ1-3; 7 bases align to TRBD1. The CDR3 has 14 residues. The V gene end was trimmed by 4 bases and the J gene end by 2 bases; junction bases not matched to a gene: 3. Looked up from germline, CDR1 is SGHNT and CDR2 is YYREEE (reference sequence). The CDR3 here is CASSRQGAGNTIYF. The CDR3 nucleotides are TGTGCCAGCAGCAGGCAGGGGGCTGGAAACACCATATATTTT.

This clone was picked up a small number of times. The V call is TRBV9, the J call TRBJ1-2; TRBD1 is a possible D gene (6 bases). V lost 6 bases to trimming and J lost 5 bases, with 11 bases between them. The CDR3 has 12 residues. CDR1 is SGDLS and CDR2 is YYNGEE in the germline V gene. The CDR3 DNA reads as TGTGCCAGCACGGGAGGACAGTATGGCTACACCTTC. Translated: CASTGGQYGYTF.

The genes are TRBV3-1 (or the pseudogene TRBV3-2) and TRBJ2-7; D may be TRBD2 (7 bases). The V gene's germline CDR1 is LGHDT and CDR2 YNNKEL (reference sequence). The V and J ends lost 1 base and 0 bases respectively, with 13 bases between them. The CDR3 runs to 16 residues. This CDR3 reads CASSQVGRGPSYEQYF. The CDR3 DNA follows: TGTGCCAGCAGCCAAGTAGGGCGGGGGCCCTCCTACGAGCAGTACTTC.

The chain combines TRBV3-1 (or the pseudogene TRBV3-2) with TRBJ2-1, with D perhaps given as TRBD1 or TRBD2 (6 bases each). This CDR3 is built from 17 residues. Per the germline V gene, CDR1 is LGHDT and CDR2 is YNNKEL (reference sequence). Trimming cost V 7 bases and J 0 bases, with 19 bases left between them. The CDR3 DNA is TGTGCCAGCACCCATAGCCCGGGGGCTAGCTCCTACAATGAGCAGTTCTTC. Amino acids: CASTHSPGASSYNEQFF.

This chain connects TRBV5-1 to TRBJ1-6, with 12 bases that match TRBD1. The CDR3 extends over 17 amino acids. In germline, CDR1 is SGHRS, CDR2 YFSETQ. With V trimmed by 3 bases and J by 4 bases, 5 bases remained unmatched. The CDR3 nucleotides are TGCGCCAGCAGCTCCGGGACAGGGGGCTTGTATAATTCACCCCTCCACTTT. Translated, it gives CASSSGTGGLYNSPLHF.

As DNA, the CDR3 is TGTGCCAGCAGCTTGTGGATTAAGACACTAAGCTCTGGGGCCAACGTCCTGACTTTC. Translation gives CASSLWIKTLSSGANVLTF. J is TRBJ2-6 and V is TRBV5-6; no definite D call. CDR3 length: 19 residues. Germline CDR1 is SGHDT and CDR2 is YYEEEE. The V and J ends lost 1 base and 0 bases respectively, with 17 bases between them.

This clone showed up just a few times. The CDR3 loop reads CASSMDGRYGYTF. The CDR3 coding sequence is TGTGCCAGCAGTATGGACGGGAGATATGGCTACACCTTC. The rearrangement uses TRBV12-3 or TRBV12-4 and TRBJ1-2; no clear D gene. The CDR3 is 13 amino acids. Trimming left V 5 bases short and J 5 bases short, with 12 bases between.

The chain links TRBV7-9 to TRBJ2-3; no clear D gene. The germline V and J ends were trimmed by 6 bases and 1 base, with 11 bases remaining between them. Germline V gene data show CDR1 as SEHNR and CDR2 as FQNEAQ (reference sequence). There are 14 residues in the CDR3. In nucleotides, the CDR3 is TGTGCCAGCAGACCCGGAAGTGGCACAGATACGCAGTATTTT. Its protein product is CASRPGSGTDTQYF.

The chain recombines TRBV4-1 with TRBJ1-5; D is uncertain. This CDR3 is built from 13 residues. Trimming removed 0 bases from V and 4 bases from J, with 4 bases in between. Germline CDR1 MGHRA, CDR2 YSYEKL. The CDR3 loop reads CASSQEENQPQHF. CDR3 coding DNA: TGCGCCAGCAGCCAAGAAGAGAATCAGCCCCAGCATTTT.

In nucleotides, the CDR3 is TGCGCCAGCAGCTCTGAGGGTTACTACGAGCAGTACTTC. The encoded protein is CASSSEGYYEQYF. V usage is TRBV5-1 and J usage is TRBJ2-7; TRBD2 might be the D (5 bases). Germline V CDR1 and CDR2: SGHRS, YFSETQ. This CDR3 has 13 amino acids. Trimming pared 3 bases from V and 3 bases from J, leaving 10 bases between.

The chain carries TRBV19 and TRBJ2-5, with 9 bases that match TRBD1. This CDR3 has 16 residues. V was clipped by 5 bases and J by 0 bases; unmatched bases: 7. The germline gives CDR1 LNHDA, CDR2 SQIVND (reference sequence). The CDR3 loop reads CASSPRDRVYQETQYF. The CDR3 bases are TGTGCCAGTAGTCCACGGGACAGGGTCTACCAAGAGACCCAGTACTTC.

The chain couples TRBV30 to TRBJ1-3, with 8 bases aligning to TRBD1. V was pared by 2 bases and J by 2 bases, with 5 bases of the junction left unmatched. Germline V CDR1 and CDR2: GTSNPN, SVGIG (reference sequence). This CDR3 contains 15 residues. In DNA form, the CDR3 reads TGTGCCTGGAGTCCGAGGACAGGGACTGGAAACACCATATATTTT. It codes for CAWSPRTGTGNTIYF.

In this sample, this clone turned up once. The chain combines TRBV24-1 with TRBJ2-7; 7 bases map to TRBD1. Trimming at V came to 4 bases and at J to 7 bases, leaving 9 bases not matched to a gene. The CDR3 is 14 amino acids. The germline CDR1 and CDR2 sequences are KGHDR and SFDVKD. CDR3: CATSDPWTGQEQYF. The DNA of the CDR3 is TGTGCCACCAGTGACCCCTGGACAGGTCAAGAGCAGTACTTC.

The chain has TRBV3-1 (or the pseudogene TRBV3-2) and TRBJ2-6; the D is unclear. Germline loops: CDR1 LGHDT, CDR2 YNNKEL (reference sequence). The CDR3 is 16 residues long. Trimming cost V 4 bases and J 2 bases, with 12 bases left between them. The chain's CDR3 is CASSPQARTGANVLTF. CDR3 in DNA: TGTGCCAGCAGCCCCCAAGCGAGGACTGGGGCCAACGTCCTGACTTTC.

The J gene is TRBJ2-5, the V gene TRBV5-8, with D perhaps being TRBD1 or TRBD2 (5 bases each). This CDR3 region has 14 residues. Germline V gene sequence: CDR1 SGHTS, CDR2 YDEGEE. Trimming stripped 4 bases from V and 1 base from J, with 11 bases between. CDR3 DNA sequence: TGTGCCAGCAGCGTGGGACGGGTCCAAGAGACCCAGTACTTC. Protein product: CASSVGRVQETQYF.